What follows are 25 T cell receptor beta chains derived from one specimen sequenced in a study of shared T cell receptors in the human thymus (dated by TCRdb to 2020 to 2023). Library preparation employed the immunoSEQ multiplex PCR assay. TCRdb re-hosts the immuneACCESS table, in-frame sequences only. Its copies lack some clones; in the studies checked, an unresolved V gene accounts for under half of them, and the cause for the rest is not known. Across this sample there are 500,000 to 550,000 clones, with around three quarters seen only once. The ten biggest clones cover around 0.013% of the sample. The sample was also linked to a second study, of human thymus T cells.

The sequencing input was thymocytes. The source is a boy in the first two years of life with a congenital heart defect. Donor details come from another sample of the same person, matched by shared clones.

The chain couples TRBV19 to TRBJ2-1; D is possibly TRBD2 (6 bases). Germline assignment: CDR1 LNHDA and CDR2 SQIVND (reference sequence). The CDR3 consists of 14 residues. Between the trimmed V and J ends, which lost 8 bases and 5 bases, there was a span of 16 bases. CDR3 amino acids: CASSAGSWDNEQFF. The CDR3 DNA is TGTGCCAGTTCGGCCGGGAGTTGGGACAATGAGCAGTTCTTC.

V usage is TRBV29-1 and J usage is TRBJ2-1; 9 nucleotides match TRBD1. Germline V lookup: CDR1 SQVTM, CDR2 ANQGSEA. CDR3 size: 15 residues. J lost 0 bases, V lost 4 bases, and 4 bases had no gene match. The CDR3 nucleotides read TGCAGCGTTGTCGGGACAGGGCCCTCCTACAATGAGCAGTTCTTC. Its protein is CSVVGTGPSYNEQFF.

V gene TRBV28 combines with J gene TRBJ2-7, with D perhaps matching TRBD2 (5 bases). This CDR3 contains 13 residues. V shed 3 bases and J shed 7 bases, with 13 bases lying between them. Germline V lookup: CDR1 MDHEN, CDR2 SYDVKM. The CDR3 DNA is TGTGCCAGCAGTTTCCCGAGCGGCCGGGAGCAGTACTTC. Protein sequence: CASSFPSGREQYF.

The chain couples TRBV10-2 to TRBJ2-5, with 10 bases aligning to TRBD1. Germline V gene lookup returns CDR1 WSHSY and CDR2 SAAADI. This CDR3 has 13 amino acids. The V gene end was trimmed by 6 bases and the J gene end by 5 bases; junction bases not matched to a gene: 3. CDR3 nucleotides: TGCGCCAGCAGCGACAGGGGGCGGGAGACCCAGTACTTC. Its translation: CASSDRGRETQYF.

This clone occurred a few times. The chain has TRBV27 and TRBJ2-1; D ambiguous. In germline, CDR1 is MNHEY, CDR2 SMNVEV (reference sequence). CDR3 size: 13 residues. Trimming took off 2 bases at V and 2 bases at J, with 4 bases between the two ends. The CDR3 DNA reads as TGTGCCAGCAGTTTAGGAGCCTACAATGAGCAGTTCTTC. Translating it yields CASSLGAYNEQFF.

This clone was counted a few times. The CDR3 is CASSLDLRGYTF. CDR3 DNA sequence: TGTGCCAGCAGCTTGGATCTGCGGGGCTACACCTTC. This chain links TRBV5-4 with TRBJ1-2; D is uncertain. CDR1 SGHNT and CDR2 YYREEE come from the germline V gene (reference sequence). The CDR3 spans 12 residues. Trimming took off 0 bases at V and 8 bases at J, with 8 bases between the two ends.

V usage is TRBV4-3 and J usage is TRBJ2-1, with 13 bases fitting TRBD2. The germline gives CDR1 LGHNA, CDR2 YSLEER. This CDR3 has 16 residues. With V trimmed by 0 bases and J by 9 bases, 5 bases remained unmatched. CDR3 sequence reads: CASSQDLLAGGCEQFF. CDR3 sequence (DNA): TGCGCCAGCAGCCAAGACCTACTAGCGGGAGGGTGTGAGCAGTTCTTC.

This clone has just a few counts. This rearrangement joins TRBV9 to TRBJ1-2, with 7 nucleotides matching TRBD1. V dropped 3 bases and J dropped 7; count of bases not matched to a gene: 9. Per the germline V gene, CDR1 is SGDLS and CDR2 is YYNGEE. The CDR3 runs 14 residues. As DNA, the CDR3 is TGTGCCAGCAGCGGACGACAGGGCTTCGGTGGCTACACCTTC. As protein: CASSGRQGFGGYTF.

The gene calls are TRBV7-9 and TRBJ2-5; D might be TRBD1 (6 bases). This CDR3 is built from 14 residues. CDR1 is SEHNR, CDR2 FQNEAQ, per germline (reference sequence). Trimming took 6 bases from V and 2 from J, leaving 13 bases between them. In DNA form, the CDR3 reads TGTGCCAGCAGACAAACAGGGCCTCAAGAGACCCAGTACTTC. It translates to CASRQTGPQETQYF.

The J gene is TRBJ2-3, the V gene TRBV10-3, with D possibly being TRBD1 (6 bases). The CDR3 runs 15 residues. Looked up from germline, CDR1 is ENHRY and CDR2 is SYGVKD. Deletions cut 5 bases from V and 0 bases from J, with 12 bases between. CDR3 amino acids: CAISPGTSSTDTQYF. The CDR3 nucleotides read TGTGCCATCAGTCCTGGGACATCTAGCACAGATACGCAGTATTTT.

The CDR3 coding sequence is TGTGCCTGGAGTGTATACGGGGGTCTTAATGAAAAACTGTTTTTT. Translating gives CAWSVYGGLNEKLFF. The chain links TRBV30 to TRBJ1-4; D may be TRBD1 (5 bases). V dropped 0 bases and J dropped 4 bases, with 12 bases sitting between them. This CDR3 region has 15 residues. Germline assignment: CDR1 GTSNPN and CDR2 SVGIG (reference sequence).

This chain's CDR3 is CASSLAGGSNQPQHF. The CDR3 region has the DNA TGCGCCAGCAGCTTGGCCGGCGGCAGCAATCAGCCCCAGCATTTT. The chain links TRBV5-1 to TRBJ1-5; D gene unclear. The germline V gene encodes CDR1 SGHRS and CDR2 YFSETQ. CDR3 length equals 15 residues. V lost 0 bases, J lost 1 base, and 8 bases lay in between.

The chain is built from TRBV28 and TRBJ2-3; 7 bases map to TRBD2. V lost 6 bases and J lost 1; bases outside the gene matches: 7. CDR1 is MDHEN, CDR2 SYDVKM, per germline. CDR3 length: 15 residues. CDR3 sequence (DNA): TGTGCCAGCAGCGCCGGACTAGACCGCACAGATACGCAGTATTTT. It codes for CASSAGLDRTDTQYF.

This chain uses TRBV7-9 with TRBJ2-7; 8 bases agree with TRBD2. Germline V CDR1 and CDR2: SEHNR, FQNEAQ (reference sequence). This CDR3 comprises 14 residues. Losses at the gene ends were 8 bases for V and 3 bases for J; bases not matched to a gene: 9. CDR3 loop: CASPPRTSHYEQYF. CDR3 bases: TGTGCCAGCCCCCCCCGGACTAGCCACTACGAGCAGTACTTC. The variable domain in full, completed from reference TRBV7-9 and TRBJ2-7, reads DTGVSQNPRHKITKRGQNVTFRCDPISEHNRLYWYRQTLGQGPEFLTYFQNEAQLEKSRLLSDRFSAERPKGSFSTLEIQRTEQGDSAMYLCASPPRTSHYEQYFGPGTRLTVT.

The J gene is TRBJ2-7, the V gene TRBV10-3, with a tentative D call TRBD2 (6 bases). V was clipped by 3 bases and J by 3 bases, with 9 bases between them. The CDR3 length is 13 residues. From germline, CDR1 is ENHRY and CDR2 SYGVKD. The CDR3 sequence is CAISDGSLYEQYF. The CDR3 DNA is TGTGCCATCAGTGACGGGAGTCTCTACGAGCAGTACTTC.

This chain joins TRBV29-1 and TRBJ1-2; 7 nucleotides agree with TRBD1. J lost 3 bases, V lost 6 bases, and 7 bases had no gene match. Germline V gene data show CDR1 as SQVTM and CDR2 as ANQGSEA. This CDR3 region has 13 residues. CDR3 region: CSVHQGEYYGYTF. CDR3 bases: TGCAGCGTCCACCAGGGGGAGTACTATGGCTACACCTTC.

This clone was found once. The chain has TRBV19 and TRBJ2-1; 7 positions match TRBD2. CDR3 length: 15 residues. The germline gives CDR1 LNHDA, CDR2 SQIVND (reference sequence). The trim removed 5 bases at V and 10 bases at J, leaving 14 bases unmatched. The CDR3 sequence is CASSSSHIVGGEQFF. Written as DNA, the CDR3 is TGTGCCAGTAGTTCGAGCCATATAGTGGGGGGGGAGCAGTTCTTC.

The rearrangement links TRBV28 to TRBJ2-2; 7 bases align to TRBD2. This CDR3 contains 16 residues. Trimming cost V 6 bases and J 2 bases; bases outside gene matches: 9. CDR1 is MDHEN and CDR2 is SYDVKM in the germline V gene. The CDR3 bases are TGTGCCAGCAGCTTGGGGGGGAGGATTAACACCGGGGAGCTGTTTTTT. This encodes CASSLGGRINTGELFF.

V and J are TRBV4-2 and TRBJ2-5; the match to TRBD2 covers 9 bases. V was clipped by 0 bases and J by 4 bases; unmatched bases: 12. This CDR3 is 18 amino acids long. Germline V CDR1 and CDR2: LGHNA, YNFKEQ. The CDR3: CASSQDHLAGKKGETQYF. CDR3 nucleotide sequence: TGTGCCAGCAGCCAAGATCATCTAGCGGGAAAAAAAGGAGAGACCCAGTACTTC.

The rearrangement links TRBV10-1 to TRBJ2-1; tentative D call: TRBD2 (6 bases). CDR3 length: 15 residues. Per germline, CDR1 WNHNN and CDR2 SYGVQD (reference sequence). V dropped 6 bases and J dropped 4 bases, with 16 bases sitting between them. CDR3 loop: CASSLTSTPYNEQFF. CDR3 DNA: TGCGCCAGCAGCCTCACTAGCACCCCTTACAATGAGCAGTTCTTC.

The genes are TRBV6-1 and TRBJ2-7, with TRBD1 matching 9 bases. J gave up 1 base and V 2 bases, and 12 bases lay outside the gene matches. CDR3 length: 18 residues. Germline values: CDR1 MNHNS, CDR2 SASEGT. CDR3: CASSENLGWGQGSYEQYF. In nucleotides, the CDR3 is TGTGCCAGCAGTGAAAACTTGGGGTGGGGACAGGGATCCTACGAGCAGTACTTC.

CDR3 sequence: CASSEGAADVHLQPQHF. CDR3 in DNA: TGCGCCAGCAGTGAAGGAGCAGCGGACGTTCATTTGCAGCCCCAGCATTTT. The chain employs TRBV10-1 and TRBJ1-5; D uncertain. This CDR3 has 17 residues. Deletions cut 3 bases from V and 7 bases from J, with 22 bases between. CDR1 is WNHNN, CDR2 SYGVQD, per germline (reference sequence).

The CDR3 DNA is TGTGCCAGCAGTGAGGCAGGGGGGACTAGGGCCTACGAGCAGTACTTC. This codes for CASSEAGGTRAYEQYF. The rearrangement joins TRBV25-1 to TRBJ2-7, with D possibly matching TRBD2 (8 bases). The CDR3 extends over 16 amino acids. Trimming cost V 3 bases and J 2 bases, with 17 bases left between them. Germline CDR1 is MGHDK and CDR2 is SYGVNS.

This clone occurred a few times. J is TRBJ1-2 and V is TRBV6-1; tentative D call: TRBD1 (5 bases). CDR3 size: 12 residues. Trimming removed 8 bases from V and 2 bases from J, with 9 bases in between. Germline V gives CDR1 MNHNS, CDR2 SASEGT. The CDR3, as DNA: TGTGCCAGCCTGGGGCAGAACTATGGCTACACCTTC. Residues: CASLGQNYGYTF.

The J gene is TRBJ2-5, the V gene TRBV6-1, with D maybe TRBD2 (6 bases). Trimming removed 11 bases from V and 5 bases from J, with 9 bases in between. This CDR3 comprises 10 residues. Germline loops: CDR1 MNHNS, CDR2 SASEGT. The CDR3 nucleotides are TGTGCCTGCCGGGGGGAGACCCAGTACTTC. This translates into CACRGETQYF.